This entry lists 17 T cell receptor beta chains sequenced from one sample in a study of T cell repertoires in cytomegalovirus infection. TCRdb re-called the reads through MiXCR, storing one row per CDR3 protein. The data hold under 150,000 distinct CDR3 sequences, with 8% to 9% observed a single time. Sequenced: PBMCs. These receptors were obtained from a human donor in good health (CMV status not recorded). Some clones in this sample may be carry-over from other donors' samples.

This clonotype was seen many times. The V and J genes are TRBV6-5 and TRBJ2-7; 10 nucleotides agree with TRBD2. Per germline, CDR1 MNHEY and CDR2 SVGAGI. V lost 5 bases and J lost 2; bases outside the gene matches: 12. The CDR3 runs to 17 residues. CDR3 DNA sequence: TGTGCCAGCAGTAATATCCCGACTAGCGGGCCCCCCTACGAGCAGTACTTC. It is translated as CASSNIPTSGPPYEQYF.

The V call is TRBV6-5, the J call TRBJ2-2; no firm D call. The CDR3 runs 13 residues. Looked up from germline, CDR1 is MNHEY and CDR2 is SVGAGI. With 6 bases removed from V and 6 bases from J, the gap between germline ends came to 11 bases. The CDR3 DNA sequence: TGTGCCAGCAGGAGCGTGCACGCCGGGGAGCTGTTTTTT. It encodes CASRSVHAGELFF.

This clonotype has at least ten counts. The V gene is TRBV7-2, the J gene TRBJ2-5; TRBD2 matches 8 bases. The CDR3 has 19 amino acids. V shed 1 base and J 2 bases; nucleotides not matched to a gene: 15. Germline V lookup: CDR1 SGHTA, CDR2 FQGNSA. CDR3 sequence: CASSLGFGLGGGTQETQYF. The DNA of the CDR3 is TGTGCCAGCAGCTTAGGCTTTGGTCTCGGCGGGGGGACACAAGAGACCCAGTACTTC.

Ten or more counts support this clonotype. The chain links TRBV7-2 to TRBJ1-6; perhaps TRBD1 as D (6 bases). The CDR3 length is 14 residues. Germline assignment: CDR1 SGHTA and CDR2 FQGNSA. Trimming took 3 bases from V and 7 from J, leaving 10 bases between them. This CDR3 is CASSFSGENSPLHF. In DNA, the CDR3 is TGTGCCAGCAGCTTCTCAGGGGAGAATTCACCCCTCCACTTT.

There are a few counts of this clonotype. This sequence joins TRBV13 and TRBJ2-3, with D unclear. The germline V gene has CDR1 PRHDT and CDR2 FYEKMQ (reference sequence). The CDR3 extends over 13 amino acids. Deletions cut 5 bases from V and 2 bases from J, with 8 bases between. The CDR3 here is CASSPRNTDTQYF. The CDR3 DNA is TGTGCCAGCAGCCCTAGAAACACAGATACGCAGTATTTT.

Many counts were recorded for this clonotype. CDR3 in DNA: TGCAGCGTTGGTGAGGGAGAGACCCAGTACTTC. This encodes CSVGEGETQYF. This chain joins TRBV29-1 and TRBJ2-5; maybe TRBD2 (5 bases). The CDR3 sequence is 11 residues long. V lost 4 bases, J lost 4 bases, and 7 bases lay in between. The germline gives CDR1 SQVTM, CDR2 ANQGSEA.

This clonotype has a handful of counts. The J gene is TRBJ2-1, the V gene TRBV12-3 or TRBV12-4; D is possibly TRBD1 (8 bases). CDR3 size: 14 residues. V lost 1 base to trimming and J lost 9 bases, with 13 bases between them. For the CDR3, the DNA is TGTGCCAGCAGTTTAGGGACAGGGAGGGGTGAGCAGTTCTTC. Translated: CASSLGTGRGEQFF.

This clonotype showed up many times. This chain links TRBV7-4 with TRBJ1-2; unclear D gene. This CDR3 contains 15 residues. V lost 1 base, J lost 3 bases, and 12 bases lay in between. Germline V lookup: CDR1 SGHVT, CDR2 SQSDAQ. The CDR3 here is CASSLEFSLYYGYTF. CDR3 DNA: TGTGCCAGCAGCTTAGAGTTCAGCTTATACTATGGCTACACCTTC.

The chain's CDR3 is CASAIRQENTEAFF. The CDR3 DNA reads as TGTGCCAGCGCTATTAGGCAGGAGAACACTGAAGCTTTCTTT. The chain carries TRBV18 and TRBJ1-1, with D unresolved. This CDR3 contains 14 residues. Germline V gene data show CDR1 as KGHSH and CDR2 as LQKENI. With 8 bases removed from V and 1 base from J, the gap between germline ends came to 14 bases.

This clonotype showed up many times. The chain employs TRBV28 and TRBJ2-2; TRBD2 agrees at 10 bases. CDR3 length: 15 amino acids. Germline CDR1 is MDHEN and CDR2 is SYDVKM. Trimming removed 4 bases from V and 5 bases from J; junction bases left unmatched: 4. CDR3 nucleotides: TGTGCCAGCAGTTGGGGACTAGCGACGACCGGGGAGCTGTTTTTT. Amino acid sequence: CASSWGLATTGELFF.

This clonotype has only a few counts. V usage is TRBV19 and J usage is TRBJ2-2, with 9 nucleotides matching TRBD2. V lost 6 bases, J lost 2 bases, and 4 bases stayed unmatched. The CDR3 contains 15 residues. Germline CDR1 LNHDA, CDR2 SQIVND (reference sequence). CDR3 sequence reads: CASRRGLANTGELFF. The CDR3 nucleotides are TGTGCCAGTAGGAGGGGACTAGCAAACACCGGGGAGCTGTTTTTT.

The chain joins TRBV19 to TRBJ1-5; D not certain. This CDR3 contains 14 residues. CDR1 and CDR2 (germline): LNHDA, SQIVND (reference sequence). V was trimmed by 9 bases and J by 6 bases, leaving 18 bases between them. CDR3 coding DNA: TGTGCCAGCCCCCTAGCAGGAGCGGGTCAGCCCCAGCATTTT. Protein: CASPLAGAGQPQHF.

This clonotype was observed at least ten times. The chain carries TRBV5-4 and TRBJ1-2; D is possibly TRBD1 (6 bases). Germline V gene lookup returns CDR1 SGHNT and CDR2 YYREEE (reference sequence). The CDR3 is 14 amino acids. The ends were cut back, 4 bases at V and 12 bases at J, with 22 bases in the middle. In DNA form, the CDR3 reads TGTGCCAGCAGCCTAATGGGCGGACAGCCCCGCCACACCTTC. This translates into CASSLMGGQPRHTF.

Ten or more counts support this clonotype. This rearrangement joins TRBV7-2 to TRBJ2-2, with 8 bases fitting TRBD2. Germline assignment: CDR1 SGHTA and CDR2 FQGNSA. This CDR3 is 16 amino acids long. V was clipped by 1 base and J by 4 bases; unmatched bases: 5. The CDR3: CASSLVRGGSTGELFF. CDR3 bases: TGTGCCAGCAGCTTAGTGCGCGGGGGGAGCACCGGGGAGCTGTTTTTT.

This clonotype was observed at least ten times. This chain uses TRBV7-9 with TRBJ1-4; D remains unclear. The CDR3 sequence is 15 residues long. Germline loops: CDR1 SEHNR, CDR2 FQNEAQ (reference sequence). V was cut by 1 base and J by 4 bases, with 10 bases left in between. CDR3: CASSLDGSGNEKLFF. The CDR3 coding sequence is TGTGCCAGCAGCTTAGATGGTTCGGGTAATGAAAAACTGTTTTTT.

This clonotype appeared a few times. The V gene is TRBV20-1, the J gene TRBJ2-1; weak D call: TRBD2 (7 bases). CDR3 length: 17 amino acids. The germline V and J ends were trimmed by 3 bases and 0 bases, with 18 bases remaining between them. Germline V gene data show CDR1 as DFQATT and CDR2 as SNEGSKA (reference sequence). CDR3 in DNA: TGCAGTGCTAGGATTGCGGGGGCCTTCAGCTCCTACAATGAGCAGTTCTTC. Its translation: CSARIAGAFSSYNEQFF.

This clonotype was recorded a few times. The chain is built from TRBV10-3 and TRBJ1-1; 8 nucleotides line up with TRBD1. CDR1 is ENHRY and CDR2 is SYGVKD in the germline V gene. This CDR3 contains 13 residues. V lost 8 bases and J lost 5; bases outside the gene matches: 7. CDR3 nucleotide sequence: TGTGCCATCGCAGGGGGCATTGAGACTGAAGCTTTCTTT. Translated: CAIAGGIETEAFF.